This T cell receptor beta chain is from a study of identical twins listed by TCRdb under 2016. Study-wide context: To test whether fetal clonotypes persist, this study deep-sequenced TCR alpha and beta repertoires from monozygotic twins, from unrelated adults of various ages, and from cord blood. To rule out contamination, the twin experiments were replicated at different times with different library preparation protocols. Study-wide conclusions, independent of this receptor: Fewer insertions were carried by abundant cord blood beta clonotypes, a similar but weaker trend appeared in young adult naive repertoires, and no such trend appeared in memory repertoires. Invariant T cells such as MAIT and iNKT could partly confound zero-insertion analyses, although diverse VJ usage argued against such confounding for most clonotypes. Excess twin sharing in beta out-of-frame sequences was weaker because fewer shared sequences lowered the signal-to-noise ratio. Because the same donors could not be followed over many years, conclusions were based on cross-sectional statistical analysis. Out-of-frame TCR alpha sequences shared between twins showed an excess of low generation-probability sequences compared with coincidental sharing between unrelated individuals. In monozygotic twins, out-of-frame TCR alpha sharing was systematically underestimated by recombination models, although the models agreed with sharing between unrelated individuals.

Libraries were prepared through 5' RACE. TCRdb names Illumina HiSeq 2000 as the instrument used. A universal primer binding site was added through template switching, and the final cDNA carried a unique molecular identifier so that TCR cDNA molecules could be counted accurately. First-strand cDNA for TCR alpha and beta chains was synthesized from specific primers in the conserved constant-segment region. To control for contamination, every cDNA library was double barcoded, receiving both a SMART-Mk sample barcode and Illumina barcodes. TruSeq adapter sequences and Illumina sample barcodes were added in two successive PCR steps. The Illumina HiSeq platform was used with custom primers to sequence TCR alpha and beta cDNA libraries. The published analysis was carried out like this. Raw reads were processed with MiGEC to extract unique molecular identifiers, and MiXCR was used to determine CDR3 positions. Recombination models were inferred per individual with the repgenHMM and IGoR tools using an EM algorithm. The tcR package in R was used for shared clonotype analysis, with sharing normalized by the product of cloneset sizes. Out-of-frame nonproductive sequences were analyzed to study raw recombination free of thymic and clonal selection effects. In-frame beta chains were kept once TCRdb had trimmed the public reads at Q25 with fastp and called clones with MiXCR. Rows are combined by CDR3 protein, so each entry shows the most common genes and DNA. The V and J calls come from TCRdb's annotation, not from the publication. The sample table contains 250,000 to 300,000 distinct CDR3 sequences; only one count was recorded for approximately 8.3% of them. Less than 4% of the sample is held by the ten biggest clonotypes.

This clonotype was counted a few times. Its specific antigen is unknown. Per-nucleotide qualities are absent, and no much larger clonotype sits a single base away. All donors were healthy Caucasians. Three pairs of female monozygotic twins, all aged roughly 18 to 29 years, were included in the twin cohort. Positive isolation kits from Invitrogen were used to isolate CD4+ and CD8+ T cell populations. The germline V gene encodes CDR1 MNHEY and CDR2 SVGAGI. From the cysteine through the phenylalanine, the CDR3 covers 14 amino acids. The kept DNA is CDR3 alone, 42 bases in frame from the first base. At the junction V is shortened by 3 bases and J by 5 bases, with 14 bases in between. The same data also contributed to another study, on yellow fever vaccine responses in identical twins. The second study's paper adds: According to the authors, the vaccine-induced T cell response in identical twins seemed to be partly convergent and partly specific to each individual. The study precisely tracked vaccine-responding T cell clones in identical twins.

The sequencing sample was made of CD8+ T cells sorted from blood. The rearrangement joined TRBV6-5 to TRBJ2-7; the D gene is perhaps TRBD1, from 5 matching bases. The source of this sequence is a woman aged 18-29 years in good health. In nucleotides, the sequence is TGTGCCAGCAGTTATCCGGACAATGTCGACGAGCAGTACTTC. This sequence encodes CASSYPDNVDEQYF.